The 4 T cell receptor beta chains given below trace back to one sample, sequenced in a study of blood T cell repertoires in COVID-19. Clones were sequenced by immunoSEQ multiplex PCR, and TCRdb holds only the in-frame ones, with some missing. The sample has tens of thousands of clones, roughly 88% seen once. Sequenced: peripheral blood. The origin of the receptors is a woman older than 75 with acute or convalescent COVID-19.

The chain combines TRBV3-1 (or the pseudogene TRBV3-2) with TRBJ2-7, with TRBD2 identical over 9 bases. The V gene's germline CDR1 is LGHDT and CDR2 YNNKEL (reference sequence). The CDR3 extends over 14 amino acids. The V segment lost 6 bases and the J segment 2 bases; nucleotides outside the gene matches: 5. The chain's CDR3 is CASRRTSETYEQYF. In DNA, the CDR3 is TGTGCCAGCAGACGGACTAGCGAAACCTACGAGCAGTACTTC.

This chain connects TRBV5-1 to TRBJ2-7, with TRBD1 matching over 11 bases. Germline CDR1 reads SGHRS; CDR2 reads YFSETQ. The V and J ends lost 4 bases and 7 bases, in that order; junction bases with no gene match: 4. CDR3 size: 13 residues. CDR3 sequence: CASSRGQGGEQYF. The CDR3 DNA reads TGCGCCAGCAGCAGGGGACAGGGGGGTGAGCAGTACTTC.

This clone came up a few times. The chain carries TRBV15 and TRBJ1-6; tentative D call: TRBD1 (5 bases). This CDR3 region has 14 residues. V was clipped by 3 bases and J by 10 bases, with 13 bases between them. In germline, CDR1 is LNHNV, CDR2 YYDKDF (reference sequence). For the CDR3, the DNA is TGTGCCACCAGCAGTGGGGGGGGGTCCTCACCCCTCCACTTT. Amino acid sequence: CATSSGGGSSPLHF.

This clone was picked up one time. One end of the junction does not line up with germline, which may come from a read error. This chain connects TRBV5-1 to TRBJ1-5; possibly TRBD1 for D (6 bases). CDR1 and CDR2 (germline): SGHRS, YFSETQ. The CDR3 totals 14 residues. The CDR3 coding sequence is TGCGCCAGCACCTTGGATGGGGGCGATCAGCCCCAGCATTTT. It specifies CASTLDGGDQPQHF.